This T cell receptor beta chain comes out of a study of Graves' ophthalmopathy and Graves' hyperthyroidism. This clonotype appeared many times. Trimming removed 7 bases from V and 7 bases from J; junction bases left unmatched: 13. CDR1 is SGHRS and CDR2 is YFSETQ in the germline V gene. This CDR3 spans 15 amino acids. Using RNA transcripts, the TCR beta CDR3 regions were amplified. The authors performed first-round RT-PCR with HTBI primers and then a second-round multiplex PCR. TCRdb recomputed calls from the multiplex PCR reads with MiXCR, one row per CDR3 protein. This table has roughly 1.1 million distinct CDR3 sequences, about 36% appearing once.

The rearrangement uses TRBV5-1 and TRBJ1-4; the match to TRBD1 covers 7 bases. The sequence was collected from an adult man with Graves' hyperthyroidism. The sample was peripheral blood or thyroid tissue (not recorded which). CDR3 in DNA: TGCGCCAGCCGCCAAGAGGGGGCGCGGGGTGAAAAACTGTTTTTT. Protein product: CASRQEGARGEKLFF.